The 13 T cell receptor beta chains in this list originate from one sample, sequenced in a study of T cell responses to AZD1222 COVID-19 vaccine. Sequencing was performed with immunoSEQ multiplex PCR; in TCRdb, only in-frame clones are kept and a portion is missing. The sample contains roughly 120,000 clones, approximately 94% of which appear only once. Sequenced here: peripheral blood, sampled on day 0 of AZD1222 vaccination. These receptors were taken from an adult in good health.

The chain is built from TRBV23-1 and TRBJ1-5; 10 positions agree with TRBD1. TRBV23-1 qualifies as an ORF whose function is uncertain. V trimming: 2 bases; J trimming: 4 bases; junction bases outside the gene matches: 2. The CDR3 consists of 15 residues. The CDR3 DNA sequence: TGCGCCAGCAGTCAAACGGGACAGGGGAATCAGCCCCAGCATTTT. Translating it yields CASSQTGQGNQPQHF.

The sample holds a few counts of this clone. The genes are TRBV5-4 and TRBJ2-1; 8 bases align to TRBD1. The length of the CDR3 is 15 residues. V was pared by 5 bases and J by 9 bases, with 13 bases of the junction left unmatched. CDR1 is SGHNT and CDR2 is YYREEE in the germline V gene (reference sequence). Written as DNA, the CDR3 is TGTGCCAGCAGTTCGAACCGAGGACAGGGCGGTGAGCAGTTCTTC. This codes for CASSSNRGQGGEQFF.

CDR3: CASSSGTSGPEETQYF. CDR3 sequence (DNA): TGTGCCAGCAGCTCAGGGACTAGCGGGCCTGAAGAGACCCAGTACTTC. The rearrangement joins TRBV11-3 to TRBJ2-5, with 12 nucleotides matching TRBD2. With 4 bases clipped from V and 3 bases from J, the junction kept 6 bases outside the gene matches. This CDR3 is 16 amino acids long. The germline V gene has CDR1 SGHNT and CDR2 YENEEA.

This chain links TRBV28 with TRBJ2-7; D gene ambiguous. This CDR3 contains 16 residues. CDR1 is MDHEN and CDR2 is SYDVKM in the germline V gene. Trimming stripped 5 bases from V and 4 bases from J, with 21 bases between. The CDR3 loop is CASSRAHNWIYYEQYF. The DNA for the CDR3 is TGTGCCAGCAGTCGCGCTCATAACTGGATCTATTACGAGCAGTACTTC. Drawing the rest from reference TRBV28 and TRBJ2-7, the complete variable domain is DVKVTQSSRYLVKRTGEKVFLECVQDMDHENMFWYRQDPGLGLRLIYFSYDVKMKEKGDIPEGYSVSREKKERFSLILESASTNQTSMYLCASSRAHNWIYYEQYFGPGTRLTVT.

This rearrangement joins TRBV12-3 or TRBV12-4 to TRBJ2-1, with D hard to call. The CDR3 length is 11 residues. V was pared by 5 bases and J by 10 bases, with 9 bases between. The CDR3 reads CASSLGNEQFF. DNA of the CDR3: TGTGCCAGCAGTCTAGGGAACGAGCAGTTCTTC.

The chain links TRBV6-5 to TRBJ2-5; D unclear. With 6 bases removed from V and 5 bases from J, the gap between germline ends came to 16 bases. The CDR3 covers 14 residues. Germline CDR1 reads MNHEY; CDR2 reads SVGAGI. The DNA of the CDR3 is TGTGCCAGCAGCCCGAAGGGCCAGATGGAGACCCAGTACTTC. Amino acid sequence: CASSPKGQMETQYF.

V and J are TRBV5-6 and TRBJ2-7; D is perhaps TRBD2 (5 bases). CDR1 is SGHDT and CDR2 is YYEEEE in the germline V gene. This CDR3 has 14 residues. V lost 4 bases, J lost 3 bases, and 14 bases lay in between. This chain's CDR3 is CASSPDSDHYEQYF. The CDR3 nucleotides are TGTGCCAGCAGCCCGGACTCGGATCACTACGAGCAGTACTTC.

This clone was seen once. Distinct nucleotide sequences in the sample also encode this CDR3. This chain links TRBV18 with TRBJ1-1; D is uncertain. Germline V CDR1 and CDR2: KGHSH, LQKENI. V lost 3 bases to trimming and J lost 1 base, with 6 bases between them. This CDR3 has 13 residues. CDR3 in amino acids: CASSPDWNTEAFF. CDR3 sequence (DNA): TGTGCCAGCTCACCTGACTGGAACACTGAAGCTTTCTTT.

This clone was found once. The rearrangement uses TRBV18 and TRBJ1-4; perhaps TRBD1 as D (6 bases). The CDR3 has 14 amino acids. V lost 2 bases to trimming and J lost 8 bases, with 12 bases between them. Germline CDR1 KGHSH, CDR2 LQKENI. CDR3 DNA: TGTGCCAGCTCACCAGCAGGGGTGGAGGAAAAACTGTTTTTT. It translates to CASSPAGVEEKLFF.

The J gene is TRBJ2-7, the V gene TRBV5-6; no clear D. Germline CDR1 is SGHDT and CDR2 is YYEEEE. There are 11 residues in the CDR3. V lost 4 bases and J 4 bases, leaving 6 bases between the germline ends. For the CDR3, the DNA is TGTGCCAGCAGCATTCGGTACGAGCAGTACTTC. Translating it yields CASSIRYEQYF.

This sequence joins TRBV9 and TRBJ2-7, with 9 nucleotides matching TRBD2. The CDR3 length is 16 residues. Germline V CDR1 and CDR2: SGDLS, YYNGEE. With V trimmed by 4 bases and J by 4 bases, 12 bases remained unmatched. The CDR3 sequence: CASSLAGREGLYEQYF. The CDR3 nucleotides are TGTGCCAGCAGCTTAGCAGGGCGGGAGGGCCTTTACGAGCAGTACTTC.

The V gene is TRBV18, the J gene TRBJ1-2; D unclear. Germline CDR1 and CDR2: KGHSH and LQKENI. V gave up 6 bases and J gave up 4 bases, with 18 bases separating them. The CDR3 spans 15 residues. CDR3 coding DNA: TGTGCCAGCTCCCCCGGGTCAGCCGAAATCTATGGCTACACCTTC. It codes for CASSPGSAEIYGYTF.

The chain carries TRBV12-3 or TRBV12-4 and TRBJ2-1; D call uncertain. V lost 0 bases to trimming and J lost 12 bases, with 9 bases between them. This CDR3 comprises 12 residues. DNA for the CDR3: TGTGCCAGCAGTTTAGCTGGGTTGGGGCAGTTCTTC. This translates into CASSLAGLGQFF.